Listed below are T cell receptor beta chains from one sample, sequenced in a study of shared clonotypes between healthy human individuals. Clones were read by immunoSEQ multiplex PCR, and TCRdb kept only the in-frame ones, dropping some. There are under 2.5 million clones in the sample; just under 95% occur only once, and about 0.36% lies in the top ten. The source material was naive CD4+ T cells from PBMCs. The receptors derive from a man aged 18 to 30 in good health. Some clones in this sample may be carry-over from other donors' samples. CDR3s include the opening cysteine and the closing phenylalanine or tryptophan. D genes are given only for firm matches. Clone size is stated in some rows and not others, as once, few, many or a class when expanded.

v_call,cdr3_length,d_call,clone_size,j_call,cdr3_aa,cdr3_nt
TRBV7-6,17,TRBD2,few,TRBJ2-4,CASSLAWAPGGKNIQYF,TGTGCCAGCAGCTTAGCGTGGGCGCCGGGAGGCAAAAACATTCAGTACTTC
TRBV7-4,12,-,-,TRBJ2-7,CASARGRNEQYF,TGTGCCTCCGCCCGGGGGCGTAACGAGCAGTACTTC
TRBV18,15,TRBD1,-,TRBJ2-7,CASSPQGQGAYEQYF,TGTGCCAGCTCACCCCAGGGGCAGGGGGCGTACGAGCAGTACTTC
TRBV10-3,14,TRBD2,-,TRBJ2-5,CAALLAGAEETQYF,TGTGCCGCATTACTAGCGGGAGCCGAAGAGACCCAGTACTTC
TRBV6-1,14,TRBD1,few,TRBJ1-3,CASTGTDGRNTIYF,TGTGCCAGCACTGGGACAGATGGGAGAAACACCATATATTTT
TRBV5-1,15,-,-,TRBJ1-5,CASSLEGVGSQPQHF,TGCGCCAGCAGCTTGGAGGGAGTTGGCAGTCAGCCCCAGCATTTT
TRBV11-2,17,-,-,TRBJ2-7,CASSAGLLMDSSYEQYF,TGTGCCAGCAGCGCAGGACTTTTGATGGATAGCTCCTACGAGCAGTACTTC
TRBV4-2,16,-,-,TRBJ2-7,CASSQGPQGTPYEQYF,TGTGCCAGCAGCCAAGGGCCGCAGGGGACCCCCTACGAGCAGTACTTC
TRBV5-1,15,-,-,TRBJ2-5,CASSVQSVQDETQYF,TGCGCCAGCAGCGTCCAATCCGTCCAGGACGAGACCCAGTACTTC
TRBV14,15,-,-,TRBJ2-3,CATAPGSPLADTQYF,TGTGCCACTGCACCGGGATCCCCCCTCGCAGATACGCAGTATTTT
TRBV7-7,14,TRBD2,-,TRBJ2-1,CASSPGLAGDEQFF,TGTGCCAGCAGCCCGGGACTAGCGGGAGATGAGCAGTTCTTC
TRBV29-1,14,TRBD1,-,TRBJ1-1,CSVGPGTGGTEAFF,TGCAGCGTTGGTCCCGGGACAGGGGGCACTGAAGCTTTCTTT
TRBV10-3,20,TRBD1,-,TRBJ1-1,CAISTGQGGVLVRGVTEAFF,TGTGCCATCAGTACCGGCCAGGGGGGAGTGTTAGTACGGGGTGTGACTGAAGCTTTCTTT
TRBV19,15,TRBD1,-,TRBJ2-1,CASSLPGQGGNEQFF,TGTGCCAGTAGTCTCCCGGGACAGGGGGGCAATGAGCAGTTCTTC
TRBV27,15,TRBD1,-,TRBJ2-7,CASSAPGTGTYEQYF,TGTGCCAGCAGTGCACCCGGGACAGGGACCTACGAGCAGTACTTC
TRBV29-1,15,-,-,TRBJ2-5,CSVALPRGGQETQYF,TGCAGCGTTGCCTTGCCACGGGGTGGGCAAGAGACCCAGTACTTC
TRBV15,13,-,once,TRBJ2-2,CATSSRHSGELFF,TGTGCCACCAGCAGTCGCCACTCCGGGGAGCTGTTTTTT
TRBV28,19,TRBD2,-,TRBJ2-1,CASSLAAGGPGVPYNEQFF,TGTGCCAGCAGTTTAGCAGCGGGAGGGCCGGGTGTCCCCTACAATGAGCAGTTCTTC
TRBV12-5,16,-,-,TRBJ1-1,CASGLATGPLSTEAFF,TGTGCTAGTGGTTTGGCCACAGGGCCTCTGAGCACTGAAGCTTTCTTT
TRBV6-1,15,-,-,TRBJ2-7,CASSDLRFASYEQYF,TGTGCCAGCAGTGATCTAAGGTTCGCCTCCTACGAGCAGTACTTC
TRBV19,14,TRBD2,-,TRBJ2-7,CASSISGSPGEQYF,TGTGCCAGTAGTATAAGCGGGAGTCCCGGCGAGCAGTACTTC
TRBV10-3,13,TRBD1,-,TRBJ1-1,CAISNRGDTEAFF,TGTGCCATCAGTAACAGGGGAGACACTGAAGCTTTCTTT
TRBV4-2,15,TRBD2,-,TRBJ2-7,CASSLHTSGSYEQYF,TGTGCCAGCAGCCTTCATACTAGCGGTTCCTACGAGCAGTACTTC
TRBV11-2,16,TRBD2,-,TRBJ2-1,CASSSRTSSIFNEQFF,TGTGCCAGCAGCTCCCGGACTAGCTCCATTTTCAATGAGCAGTTCTTC
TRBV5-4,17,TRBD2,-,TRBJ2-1,CASSVLAGVGNYNEQFF,TGTGCCAGCAGCGTCCTAGCGGGAGTCGGGAACTACAATGAGCAGTTCTTC
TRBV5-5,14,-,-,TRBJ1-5,CASSLEAGSQPQHF,TGTGCCAGCAGCTTGGAAGCAGGGAGTCAGCCCCAGCATTTT
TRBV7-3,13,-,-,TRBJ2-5,CASSSQGQETQYF,TGTGCCAGCAGCTCACAGGGTCAAGAGACCCAGTACTTC
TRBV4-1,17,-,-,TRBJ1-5,CASSQEEAGEGNQPQHF,TGCGCCAGCAGCCAAGAAGAGGCAGGGGAAGGCAATCAGCCCCAGCATTTT
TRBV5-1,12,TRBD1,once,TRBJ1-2,CASGGTGVGYTF,TGCGCCAGCGGCGGGACAGGGGTGGGCTACACCTTC
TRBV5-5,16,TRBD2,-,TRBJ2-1,CASSRAGTSSVNEQFF,TGTGCCAGCAGCCGCGCAGGGACTAGTAGTGTTAATGAGCAGTTCTTC